This entry lists 20 T cell receptor beta chains sequenced from one sample in a study of T-cell reconstitution after alpha-beta-depleted transplantation in children. Unique molecular identifiers featured in how the TCRbeta library was prepared. TCRdb used MiXCR to reprocess the PCR reads, holding one entry per CDR3 protein. The sample has roughly 790,000 distinct CDR3 sequences, roughly 15% seen once; the top ten hold just under 5%. The sequences come from PBMCs, mostly from graft donor cells, collected 360 days after TCRalphabeta/CD19-depleted stem cell transplant. Receptors were obtained from a male patient younger than 18 who had a stem cell transplant for acute lymphoblastic leukemia, so the T cells may come from the graft donor.

CDR3 DNA: TGTGCCAGTAGTGAGCTGAACACCGGGGAGCTGTTTTTT. It is translated as CASSELNTGELFF. J is TRBJ2-2 and V is TRBV19, with D unresolved. Germline lookup yields CDR1 LNHDA and CDR2 SQIVND (reference sequence). CDR3 length equals 13 residues. Deletions cut 5 bases from V and 1 base from J, with 5 bases between.

This clonotype was detected a few times. The genes are TRBV7-2 and TRBJ1-1; TRBD1 might be the D (5 bases). V was pared by 2 bases and J by 1 base, with 14 bases between. The CDR3 runs to 16 residues. Germline loops: CDR1 SGHTA, CDR2 FQGNSA. This chain's CDR3 is CASSLIGGWSNTEAFF. The DNA of the CDR3 is TGTGCCAGCAGCTTAATCGGGGGATGGTCGAACACTGAAGCTTTCTTT.

The chain joins TRBV7-3 to TRBJ2-1; 9 positions agree with TRBD2. CDR3 length: 17 amino acids. Germline loops: CDR1 SGHTA, CDR2 FQGTGA. V lost 5 bases, J lost 8 bases, and 16 bases stayed unmatched. The CDR3 reads CASSPQGGTSSTHEQFF. The DNA for the CDR3 is TGTGCCAGCAGCCCCCAGGGGGGGACTAGCTCTACCCATGAGCAGTTCTTC.

The chain recombines TRBV7-8 with TRBJ2-7; no firm D call. V dropped 1 base and J dropped 3 bases, with 7 bases sitting between them. The CDR3 extends over 13 amino acids. Germline assignment: CDR1 SGHVS and CDR2 FQNEAQ. Here the CDR3 reads CASSLELFYEQYF. CDR3 nucleotide sequence: TGTGCCAGCAGCTTAGAACTATTCTACGAGCAGTACTTC.

This chain's CDR3 is CASSLLVGGEQYF. CDR3 coding DNA: TGCGCCAGCAGCCTCCTCGTTGGAGGCGAGCAGTACTTC. The chain carries TRBV4-1 and TRBJ2-7; D is possibly TRBD2 (5 bases). The CDR3 extends over 13 amino acids. V was cut by 4 bases and J by 6 bases, with 13 bases left in between. Germline V gives CDR1 MGHRA, CDR2 YSYEKL.

V and J are TRBV7-2 and TRBJ2-7; D remains ambiguous. The length of the CDR3 is 13 residues. CDR1 SGHTA and CDR2 FQGNSA come from the germline V gene. V was clipped by 4 bases and J by 7 bases, with 14 bases between them. Here the CDR3 DNA reads TGTGCCAGCAGCTCCCCAGGAACTCTTGAGCAGTACTTC. Translation: CASSSPGTLEQYF.

This chain connects TRBV5-1 to TRBJ1-1; no clear D. The CDR3 runs 14 residues. Germline-derived CDR1 and CDR2 are SGHRS and YFSETQ. The ends were cut back, 3 bases at V and 1 base at J, with 10 bases in the middle. CDR3 loop: CASSSQSSNTEAFF. The CDR3 DNA reads TGCGCCAGCAGCTCCCAGAGCTCGAACACTGAAGCTTTCTTT.

The CDR3 spells CASSPPEGNQETQYF. The CDR3 DNA is TGTGCCAGCAGCCCCCCGGAAGGGAACCAAGAGACCCAGTACTTC. J is TRBJ2-5 and V is TRBV7-6; D is unresolved. V lost 5 bases and J 0 bases, leaving 13 bases between the germline ends. Germline CDR1 SGHVS, CDR2 FNYEAQ. This CDR3 is built from 15 residues. Filled out from reference TRBV7-6 and TRBJ2-5, the complete variable domain reads GAGVSQSPRYKVTKRGQDVALRCDPISGHVSLYWYRQALGQGPEFLTYFNYEAQQDKSGLPNDRFSAERPEGSISTLTIQRTEQRDSAMYRCASSPPEGNQETQYFGPGTRLLVL.

V and J are TRBV12-3 or TRBV12-4 and TRBJ2-7; 9 nucleotides align to TRBD1. This CDR3 comprises 14 residues. Unmatched junction bases numbered 5, after V lost 7 bases and J lost 1 base. The CDR3 DNA reads TGTGCCAGCAACCCCGGGACAGGGTCCTACGAGCAGTACTTC. It is translated as CASNPGTGSYEQYF.

This rearrangement joins TRBV5-1 to TRBJ1-1; D unclear. The CDR3 is 13 amino acids. V gave up 6 bases and J gave up 1 base, with 10 bases separating them. From germline, CDR1 is SGHRS and CDR2 YFSETQ. As DNA, the CDR3 is TGCGCCAGCAAAGAGGACGGGAACACTGAAGCTTTCTTT. Protein sequence: CASKEDGNTEAFF.

The chain links TRBV10-3 to TRBJ1-1; unclear D gene. Germline V gives CDR1 ENHRY, CDR2 SYGVKD. The CDR3 is 13 amino acids. V was clipped by 2 bases and J by 7 bases, with 11 bases between them. CDR3 sequence (DNA): TGTGCCATCAGTGAGCGCCAGGACTTTGAAGCTTTCTTT. Encoded protein: CAISERQDFEAFF.

The chain employs TRBV20-1 and TRBJ2-7; 9 bases are shared with TRBD2. Losses at the gene ends were 1 base for V and 0 bases for J; bases not matched to a gene: 4. Germline CDR1 and CDR2: DFQATT and SNEGSKA (reference sequence). The CDR3 contains 15 residues. CDR3 residues: CSARASGGSSYEQYF. The CDR3 DNA reads TGCAGTGCTAGAGCAAGCGGGGGGAGCTCCTACGAGCAGTACTTC.

V is TRBV19 and J is TRBJ2-1, with no clear D. There are 13 residues in the CDR3. V lost 0 bases and J 10 bases, leaving 10 bases between the germline ends. CDR1 and CDR2 from the germline V gene are LNHDA and SQIVND (reference sequence). The CDR3: CASSIERYWEQFF. In DNA form, the CDR3 reads TGTGCCAGTAGTATAGAGCGATATTGGGAGCAGTTCTTC.

The chain links TRBV6-8 to TRBJ2-4; 10 bases are a match to TRBD2. Germline-derived CDR1 and CDR2 are MNHGY and SAAAGT. V lost 7 bases and J lost 0; bases outside the gene matches: 12. The CDR3 length is 18 residues. The CDR3 DNA sequence: TGTGCCAGCACCTCCGGGGGACTAGCGAAGGAAGCCAAAAACATTCAGTACTTC. It is translated as CASTSGGLAKEAKNIQYF.

The chain recombines TRBV4-1 with TRBJ2-7; 8 nucleotides align to TRBD1. The CDR3 is 14 residues long. The V segment lost 1 base and the J segment 6 bases; nucleotides outside the gene matches: 5. CDR1 and CDR2 (germline): MGHRA, YSYEKL. In nucleotides, the CDR3 is TGCGCCAGCAGCCAAGTCGACGGACAGGGCGAGCAGTACTTC. It is translated as CASSQVDGQGEQYF.

This CDR3 is CSVTIRTEFTDTQYF. Written as DNA, the CDR3 is TGCAGCGTCACGATCCGGACAGAATTCACAGATACGCAGTATTTT. The chain carries TRBV29-1 and TRBJ2-3, with a possible D match to TRBD1 (6 bases). The ends were cut back, 6 bases at V and 2 bases at J, with 18 bases in the middle. Germline V lookup: CDR1 SQVTM, CDR2 ANQGSEA. The CDR3 spans 15 residues.

DNA for the CDR3: TGTGCCAGCAGCCTTATAGAATCCAATGAGCAGTTCTTC. Translation: CASSLIESNEQFF. The chain is built from TRBV11-2 and TRBJ2-1, with D hard to call. The CDR3 has 13 residues. The germline V gene has CDR1 SGHAT and CDR2 FQNNGV. The V gene lost 5 bases and the J gene lost 6 bases, with 11 bases spanning the gap.

The CDR3: CASRKTAGLATHNEQFF. The CDR3, as DNA: TGTGCCAGCAGGAAAACGGCGGGACTAGCGACACACAATGAGCAGTTCTTC. The J gene is TRBJ2-1, the V gene TRBV7-3, with 10 nucleotides matching TRBD2. J was trimmed by 5 bases and V by 6 bases; bases with no gene match: 13. The CDR3 runs 17 residues. The germline gives CDR1 SGHTA, CDR2 FQGTGA. Filled out from reference TRBV7-3 and TRBJ2-1, the complete variable domain reads GAGVSQTPSNKVTEKGKYVELRCDPISGHTALYWYRQSLGQGPEFLIYFQGTGAADDSGLPNDRFFAVRPEGSVSTLKIQRTERGDSAVYLCASRKTAGLATHNEQFFGPGTRLTVL.

This clonotype was detected only a few times. The genes are TRBV2 and TRBJ2-5, with a possible D match to TRBD1 (5 bases). The CDR3 spans 15 residues. The germline V gene has CDR1 SNHLY and CDR2 FYNNEI. V lost 4 bases to trimming and J lost 4 bases, with 16 bases between them. The CDR3 bases are TGTGCCAGCAGTGGATTCAGGGCAAATAGAGAGACCCAGTACTTC. It translates to CASSGFRANRETQYF. The full variable domain, its missing parts supplied by reference TRBV2 and TRBJ2-5, is EPEVTQTPSHQVTQMGQEVILRCVPISNHLYFYWYRQILGQKVEFLVSFYNNEISEKSEIFDDQFSVERPDGSNFTLKIRSTKLEDSAMYFCASSGFRANRETQYFGPGTRLLVL.

This chain links TRBV11-2 with TRBJ2-6, with 10 bases aligning to TRBD1. The junction had 7 bases not matched to a gene; V was cut back by 2 bases and J by 3 bases. Germline V lookup: CDR1 SGHAT, CDR2 FQNNGV. CDR3 length: 18 residues. In nucleotides, the CDR3 is TGTGCCAGCAGCTTATTCGGGACAGGGGCTTATGGGGCCAACGTCCTGACTTTC. It codes for CASSLFGTGAYGANVLTF.